This T cell receptor (beta chain) was retrieved from a study of cytomegalovirus exposure and HLA in healthy donors. Likely unrecorded immune exposures existed in these nominally healthy donors. Comments on this clone: Its antigen is unknown.

The V segment lost 7 bases and the J segment 2 bases; nucleotides outside the gene matches: 5. CDR3 length: 14 amino acids. Germline loops: CDR1 SEHNR, CDR2 FQNEAQ (reference sequence). Study conclusions and caveats: A prior analysis recorded that most TCR beta V segments were productive about 87% or about 30% of the time.

Primers for the PCR totalled 60 Vbeta and 13 Jbeta. Per the original data handling: Roughly 11 million shared chains were among roughly 81 million unique TCR beta chains counted in a later analysis. Profiled with immunoSEQ multiplex PCR; TCRdb holds only in-frame clones, not every one. Clone size and the V and J calls come from that table; the DNA yielded D and trimming. The sample holds 170,000 or so clones; roughly 79% are singletons and the top ten take 2.9%. The receptor was isolated from a male donor in good health and CMV-seronegative. The sample comprised PBMCs. The chain employs TRBV7-9 and TRBJ1-5; 7 bases are a match to TRBD1. In DNA form, the CDR3 reads TGTGCCAGCAAGGGGGCAGGGGGCAATCAGCCCCAGCATTTT. Amino acid sequence: CASKGAGGNQPQHF.